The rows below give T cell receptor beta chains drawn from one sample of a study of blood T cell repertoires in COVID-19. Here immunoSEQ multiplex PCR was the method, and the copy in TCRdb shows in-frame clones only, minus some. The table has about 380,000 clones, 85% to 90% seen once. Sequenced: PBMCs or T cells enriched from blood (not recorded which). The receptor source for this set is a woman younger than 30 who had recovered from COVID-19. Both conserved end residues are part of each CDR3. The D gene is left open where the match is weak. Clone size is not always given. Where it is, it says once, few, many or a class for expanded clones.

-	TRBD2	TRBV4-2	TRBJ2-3	CASSLSTSGGAGSQYF	TGTGCCAGCAGCCTCTCGACTAGCGGGGGGGCCGGGTCGCAGTATTTT
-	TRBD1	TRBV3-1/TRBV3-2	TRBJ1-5	CASSPGTGINQPQHF	TGTGCCAGCAGCCCCGGGACAGGCATCAATCAGCCCCAGCATTTT
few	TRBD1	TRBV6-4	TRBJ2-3	CASSHRGPSSTDTQYF	TGTGCCAGCAGTCACAGGGGACCCTCTAGCACAGATACGCAGTATTTT
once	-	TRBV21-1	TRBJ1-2	CASSPSGQPFYGYTF	TGTGCCAGCAGCCCTAGTGGACAGCCGTTCTATGGCTACACCTTC
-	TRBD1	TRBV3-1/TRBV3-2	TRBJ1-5	CASSSGTGGRPSNQPQHF	TGTGCCAGCAGTTCCGGGACAGGGGGCCGTCCGAGCAATCAGCCCCAGCATTTT
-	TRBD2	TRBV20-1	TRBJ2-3	CSASAIAGTGDTQYF	TGCAGTGCTAGTGCCATAGCGGGGACGGGAGATACGCAGTATTTT
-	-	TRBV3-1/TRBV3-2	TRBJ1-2	CASSQADYYGYTF	TGTGCCAGCAGCCAGGCTGACTACTATGGCTACACCTTC
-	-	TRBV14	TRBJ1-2	CASSQGSASTFSYTF	TGTGCCAGCAGCCAAGGGTCTGCGAGTACGTTTAGCTACACCTTC
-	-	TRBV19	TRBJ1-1	CASTILQGEAGNTEAFF	TGTGCCAGTACCATACTACAGGGAGAGGCGGGGAACACTGAAGCTTTCTTT
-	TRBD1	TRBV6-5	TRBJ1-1	CASSNRGGGYTEAFF	TGTGCCAGCAGTAACAGGGGGGGCGGTTACACTGAAGCTTTCTTT
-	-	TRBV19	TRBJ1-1	CASETGMNTEAFF	TGTGCCAGTGAGACGGGAATGAACACTGAAGCTTTCTTT
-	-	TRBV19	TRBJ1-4	CASRLGTGYEKLFF	TGTGCCAGTCGCCTGGGAACAGGGTATGAAAAACTGTTTTTT
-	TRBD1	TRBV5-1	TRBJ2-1	CASGGQGFYNEQFF	TGCGCCAGCGGAGGACAGGGATTCTACAATGAGCAGTTCTTC
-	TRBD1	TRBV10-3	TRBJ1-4	CAISRDREGKLFF	TGTGCCATCAGCCGGGACAGGGAAGGAAAACTGTTTTTT
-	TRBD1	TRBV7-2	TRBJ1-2	CASSLLGTGHGYTF	TGTGCCAGCAGCTTACTCGGGACAGGGCATGGCTACACCTTC
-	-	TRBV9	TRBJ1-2	CASSASGLGYTF	TGTGCCAGCAGCGCCTCAGGATTAGGCTACACCTTC
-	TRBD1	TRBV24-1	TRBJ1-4	CATSDPGQANEKLFF	TGTGCCACCAGTGACCCGGGACAGGCTAATGAAAAACTGTTTTTT
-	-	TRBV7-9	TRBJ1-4	CASTSDIKEEKLFF	TGTGCCAGCACGTCGGACATCAAGGAAGAAAAACTGTTTTTT
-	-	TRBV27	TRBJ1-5	CASSFYSNQPQHF	TGTGCCAGCAGCTTCTATAGCAATCAGCCCCAGCATTTT
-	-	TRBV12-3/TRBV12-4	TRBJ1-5	CASSFGGNQPQHF	TGTGCCAGCAGTTTCGGGGGCAATCAGCCCCAGCATTTT
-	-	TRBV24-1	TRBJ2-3	CATSDSGNTQYF	TGTGCCACCAGTGATTCTGGCAATACGCAGTATTTT
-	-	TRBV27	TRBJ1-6	CASSLWPPSYTGGNSPLHF	TGTGCCAGCAGTTTATGGCCGCCGAGTTACACCGGCGGGAATTCACCCCTCCACTTT
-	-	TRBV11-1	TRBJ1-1	CASSLFLRGFEAFF	TGTGCCAGCAGCTTATTCCTCCGGGGGTTTGAAGCTTTCTTT
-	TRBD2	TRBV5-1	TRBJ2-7	CASSLPLAGIDEQYF	TGCGCCAGCAGCTTGCCGCTAGCGGGGATCGACGAGCAGTACTTC
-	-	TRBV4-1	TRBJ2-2	CASSQFPPNGDTPGGLFF	TGCGCCAGCAGCCAATTCCCTCCCAATGGAGACACCCCCGGGGGGCTGTTTTTT
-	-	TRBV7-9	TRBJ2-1	CASNLKGSPYNEQFF	TGTGCCAGCAACCTAAAAGGGAGCCCCTACAATGAGCAGTTCTTC
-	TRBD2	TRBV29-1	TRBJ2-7	CSAGTSGPYEQYF	TGCAGCGCCGGGACTAGCGGGCCCTACGAGCAGTACTTC
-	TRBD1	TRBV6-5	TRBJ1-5	CASRYTGTDNQPQHF	TGTGCCAGCAGATACACCGGGACAGATAATCAGCCCCAGCATTTT
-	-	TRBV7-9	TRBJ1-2	CASSLGGVFDGYTF	TGTGCCAGCAGCTTAGGGGGAGTTTTCGATGGCTACACCTTC
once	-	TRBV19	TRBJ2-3	CASSAGFETQYF	TGTGCCAGTAGTGCCGGTTTTGAGACGCAGTATTTT
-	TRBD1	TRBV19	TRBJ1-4	CASSFNRGRGEKLFF	TGTGCCAGTAGTTTCAACAGGGGGCGAGGTGAAAAACTGTTTTTT
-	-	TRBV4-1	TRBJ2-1	CASSQTTGYEQFF	TGCGCCAGCAGCCAAACGACCGGGTATGAGCAGTTCTTC
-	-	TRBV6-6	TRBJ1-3	CASVGEFSGNTIYF	TGTGCCAGCGTCGGGGAGTTCTCTGGAAACACCATATATTTT
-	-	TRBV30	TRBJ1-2	CAWEDSGNYYGYTF	TGTGCCTGGGAGGACTCTGGGAACTACTATGGCTACACCTTC
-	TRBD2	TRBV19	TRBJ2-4	CASKERGVIQYF	TGTGCCAGTAAGGAGCGGGGTGTCATTCAGTACTTC
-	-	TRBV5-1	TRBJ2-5	CASRDSIEETQYF	TGCGCCAGCAGGGACAGCATTGAGGAGACCCAGTACTTC
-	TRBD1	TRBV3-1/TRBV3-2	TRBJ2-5	CASSHRQGRQETQYF	TGTGCCAGCAGCCATCGACAGGGCCGACAAGAGACCCAGTACTTC
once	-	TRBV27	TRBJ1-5	CASSLNGHVLTDGDQPQHF	TGTGCCAGCAGTTTGAACGGACATGTCTTAACGGATGGGGATCAGCCCCAGCATTTT
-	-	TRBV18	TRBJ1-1	CASSPSGWAFF	TGTGCCAGCTCACCGTCAGGGTGGGCTTTCTTT
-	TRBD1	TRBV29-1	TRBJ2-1	CSEGTGGMDNEQFF	TGCAGCGAGGGGACAGGGGGCATGGACAATGAGCAGTTCTTC
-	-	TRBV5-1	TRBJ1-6	CASSLRGSNSPLHF	TGCGCCAGCAGCTTGAGGGGGTCGAATTCACCCCTCCACTTT
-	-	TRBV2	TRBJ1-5	CASSEGPGQHF	TGTGCCAGCAGTGAGGGGCCGGGTCAGCATTTT
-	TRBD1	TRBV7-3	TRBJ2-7	CASRLTGTGAYEQYF	TGTGCCAGCAGGTTAACCGGGACAGGGGCCTACGAGCAGTACTTC
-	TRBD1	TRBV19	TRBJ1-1	CASSARGGNAEAFF	TGTGCCAGTAGTGCAAGAGGGGGCAACGCTGAAGCTTTCTTT
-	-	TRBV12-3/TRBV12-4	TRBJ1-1	CASSFRENTEAFF	TGTGCCAGCAGTTTTCGAGAGAACACTGAAGCTTTCTTT
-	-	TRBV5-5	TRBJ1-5	CASSLDPLTDQPQHF	TGTGCCAGCAGCCTAGACCCGCTCACGGATCAGCCCCAGCATTTT
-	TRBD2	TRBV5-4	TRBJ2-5	CASSLSGGQETQYF	TGTGCCAGCAGCCTGAGCGGGGGGCAAGAGACCCAGTACTTC
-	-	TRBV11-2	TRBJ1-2	CASRQNNLGGWGYTF	TGTGCCAGCAGACAAAACAACCTTGGGGGGTGGGGCTACACCTTC
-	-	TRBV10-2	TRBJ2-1	CASSEQGLSYNEQFF	TGCGCCAGCAGTGAGCAGGGGCTGTCGTACAATGAGCAGTTCTTC
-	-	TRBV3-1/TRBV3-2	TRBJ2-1	CASSQTSPGTYNEQFF	TGTGCCAGCAGCCAGACTTCCCCGGGGACCTACAATGAGCAGTTCTTC
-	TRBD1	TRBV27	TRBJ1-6	CASSSTGQGWNSPLHF	TGTGCCAGCAGTTCGACGGGACAGGGTTGGAATTCACCCCTCCACTTT